The 21 T cell receptor beta chains below all came from one sample that was sequenced in a study of memory CD4+ T cells and cytomegalovirus serostatus. Some clones are missing from TCRdb's copy, which holds only in-frame ones; the method was immunoSEQ multiplex PCR. The sample contains some 45,000 clones, around 70% of which appear only once. Single viable CD3+CD4+CD8-CD45RO+ cells were sorted as the memory CD4+ T cells. The sample consisted of memory CD4+ T cells from blood. These TCRs come from an adult in good health and CMV-seropositive.

This chain joins TRBV5-1 and TRBJ2-7, with TRBD1 identical over 10 bases. Germline loops: CDR1 SGHRS, CDR2 YFSETQ. The CDR3 is 14 amino acids. The J segment lost 4 bases and the V segment lost 5 bases, leaving 6 bases of the junction unmatched. CDR3 protein: CASRPGQGRYEQYF. DNA of the CDR3: TGCGCCAGCAGGCCGGGACAGGGGCGGTACGAGCAGTACTTC.

By sample share, this clone is medium-sized. The rearrangement joins TRBV7-2 to TRBJ1-6, with D unclear. This CDR3 region has 14 residues. The V end was cut by 0 bases, the J end by 8 bases, with 8 bases between. Looked up from germline, CDR1 is SGHTA and CDR2 is FQGNSA. DNA of the CDR3: TGTGCCAGCAGCTTAGCTGGGTCCTATTCACCCCTCCACTTT. This translates into CASSLAGSYSPLHF.

The J gene is TRBJ2-5, the V gene TRBV6-5, with D possibly matching TRBD1 (5 bases). Germline V gives CDR1 MNHEY, CDR2 SVGAGI. The V end was cut by 4 bases, the J end by 7 bases, with 16 bases between. CDR3 length: 14 amino acids. As DNA, the CDR3 is TGTGCCAGCAGTTCCCCTAGGGGCCAGGGGACCCAGTACTTC. Protein: CASSSPRGQGTQYF.

The V gene is TRBV6-6, the J gene TRBJ2-3; D ambiguous. This CDR3 has 12 residues. Trimming cost V 5 bases and J 3 bases, with 6 bases left between them. Germline CDR1 reads MNHNY; CDR2 reads SVGAGI (reference sequence). This chain's CDR3 is CASSPQTDTQYF. CDR3 DNA sequence: TGTGCCAGCAGTCCCCAGACAGATACGCAGTATTTT.

This clone was counted once. The chain employs TRBV20-1 and TRBJ2-1; D not resolved. Trimming cost V 7 bases and J 2 bases, with 6 bases left between them. This CDR3 spans 11 amino acids. Germline CDR1 and CDR2: DFQATT and SNEGSKA (reference sequence). In DNA form, the CDR3 reads TGCAGTGGATCAGCCTACAATGAGCAGTTCTTC. Amino acids: CSGSAYNEQFF.

J is TRBJ2-2 and V is TRBV7-2, with 12 bases lining up with TRBD2. With 3 bases clipped from V and 4 bases from J, the junction kept 6 bases outside the gene matches. CDR3 size: 17 residues. Per the germline V gene, CDR1 is SGHTA and CDR2 is FQGNSA. CDR3 protein: CASSFGSSGGATGELFF. The CDR3 DNA reads as TGTGCCAGCAGCTTTGGGTCTAGCGGGGGGGCCACCGGGGAGCTGTTTTTT.

The rearrangement uses TRBV10-1 and TRBJ2-7, with D maybe TRBD1 (6 bases). Germline V gene lookup returns CDR1 WNHNN and CDR2 SYGVQD (reference sequence). This CDR3 contains 16 residues. The V end was cut by 3 bases, the J end by 4 bases, with 19 bases between. DNA of the CDR3: TGCGCCAGCAGTGACAGTGGAGACAGGAATAGTTACGAGCAGTACTTC. Residues: CASSDSGDRNSYEQYF.

This sequence joins TRBV7-8 and TRBJ2-1; no clear D. Trimming removed 5 bases from V and 4 bases from J, with 3 bases in between. Per germline, CDR1 SGHVS and CDR2 FQNEAQ. The CDR3 runs to 11 residues. CDR3 sequence reads: CASSRYNEQFF. The CDR3 region has the DNA TGTGCCAGCAGCCGATACAATGAGCAGTTCTTC.

In its sample, this clone was seen once. The chain has TRBV20-1 and TRBJ2-3; D gene ambiguous. This CDR3 has 11 residues. V gave up 4 bases and J gave up 4 bases, with 6 bases separating them. In germline, CDR1 is DFQATT, CDR2 SNEGSKA (reference sequence). CDR3 region: CSAKRSDTQYF. In nucleotides, the CDR3 is TGCAGTGCTAAGCGATCAGATACGCAGTATTTT.

This rearrangement joins TRBV28 to TRBJ1-2; D not resolved. The length of the CDR3 is 13 residues. Germline lookup yields CDR1 MDHEN and CDR2 SYDVKM. Trimming stripped 6 bases from V and 2 bases from J, with 10 bases between. CDR3 residues: CASSVAGNYGYTF. For the CDR3, the DNA is TGTGCCAGCAGCGTGGCTGGGAACTATGGCTACACCTTC.

This clone was recorded at least ten times. The genes are TRBV7-2 and TRBJ1-4, with 8 bases identical to TRBD1. J gave up 3 bases and V 5 bases, and 8 bases lay outside the gene matches. Germline CDR1 SGHTA, CDR2 FQGNSA. CDR3 length: 16 amino acids. CDR3 sequence (DNA): TGTGCCAGCAGCCCAGAGACAGGGGAACCTAATGAAAAACTGTTTTTT. This translates into CASSPETGEPNEKLFF. Together with reference TRBV7-2 and TRBJ1-4, the CDR3 gives the full variable domain: GAGVSQSPSNKVTEKGKDVELRCDPISGHTALYWYRQSLGQGLEFLIYFQGNSAPDKSGLPSDRFSAERTGGSVSTLTIQRTQQEDSAVYLCASSPETGEPNEKLFFGSGTQLSVL.

A few counts support this clone. The chain links TRBV11-2 to TRBJ2-7; 8 nucleotides align to TRBD1. This CDR3 is built from 12 residues. Germline values: CDR1 SGHAT, CDR2 FQNNGV. Losses at the gene ends were 7 bases for V and 5 bases for J; bases not matched to a gene: 4. The CDR3 DNA follows: TGTGCCAGCACCTCGACAGGGGACGAGCAGTACTTC. Amino acid sequence: CASTSTGDEQYF.

The CDR3 DNA reads as TGTGCCTGGAGTGTACTAGGGAGAGAGACCCAGTACTTC. Translation: CAWSVLGRETQYF. V and J are TRBV30 and TRBJ2-5; possibly TRBD2 for D (5 bases). Trimming stripped 0 bases from V and 4 bases from J, with 9 bases between. In germline, CDR1 is GTSNPN, CDR2 SVGIG (reference sequence). The CDR3 length is 13 residues.

This clone was recorded a few times. The J gene is TRBJ2-3, the V gene TRBV7-9; D not resolved. Trimming stripped 1 base from V and 8 bases from J, with 13 bases between. From germline, CDR1 is SEHNR and CDR2 FQNEAQ (reference sequence). The CDR3 length is 14 residues. CDR3: CASSLGQPQSTQYF. The DNA of the CDR3 is TGTGCCAGCAGCTTAGGCCAGCCACAATCTACGCAGTATTTT.

This clone was detected only a few times. Additional DNA sequences in this sample encode the identical CDR3. V is TRBV6-5 and J is TRBJ2-4, with 9 positions matching TRBD1. V lost 4 bases, J lost 4 bases, and 5 bases stayed unmatched. The length of the CDR3 is 15 residues. Germline V gives CDR1 MNHEY, CDR2 SVGAGI. CDR3 sequence: CASSSPGQGKNIQYF. The CDR3 region has the DNA TGTGCCAGCAGTTCTCCGGGACAGGGAAAAAACATTCAGTACTTC.

This clone occurred once. The rearrangement links TRBV5-6 to TRBJ1-3, with TRBD1 as a possible D gene (6 bases). This CDR3 region has 15 residues. CDR1 is SGHDT and CDR2 is YYEEEE in the germline V gene. Trimming removed 4 bases from V and 2 bases from J, with 13 bases in between. CDR3 nucleotides: TGTGCCAGCAGCCGACAGGTAACGGCTGGAAACACCATATATTTT. This gives the protein CASSRQVTAGNTIYF.

This clone was detected only once. Its ends do not fully match the called genes, so a read error is possible. The V gene is TRBV11-2, the J gene TRBJ1-6; D is unresolved. Per the germline V gene, CDR1 is SGHAT and CDR2 is FQNNGV. The CDR3 sequence is 13 residues long. The CDR3 is CASSQVPNSPLHF. The CDR3 nucleotides are TGCGCCAGCAGCCAAGTACCGAATTCACCCCTCCACTTT.

V gene TRBV7-2 combines with J gene TRBJ2-3, with D possibly matching TRBD1 (5 bases). The CDR3 runs 14 residues. In germline, CDR1 is SGHTA, CDR2 FQGNSA. Trimming took 4 bases from V and 2 from J, leaving 10 bases between them. CDR3 region: CASSYGQDTDTQYF. CDR3 DNA: TGTGCCAGCAGCTACGGACAAGACACAGATACGCAGTATTTT.

V is TRBV7-8 and J is TRBJ2-7; 7 positions match TRBD2. Germline V gene lookup returns CDR1 SGHVS and CDR2 FQNEAQ. Trimming took 5 bases from V and 2 from J; bases not matched to a gene: 9. The CDR3 consists of 15 residues. CDR3: CASSQKAGRAYEQYF. Written as DNA, the CDR3 is TGTGCCAGCAGCCAAAAAGCGGGGCGGGCCTACGAGCAGTACTTC. Combining the CDR3 with reference TRBV7-8 and TRBJ2-7 gives the whole variable domain GAGVSQSPRYKVAKRGQDVALRCDPISGHVSLFWYQQALGQGPEFLTYFQNEAQLDKSGLPSDRFFAERPEGSVSTLKIQRTQQEDSAVYLCASSQKAGRAYEQYFGPGTRLTVT.

The chain recombines TRBV7-8 with TRBJ2-1; D tentatively fits TRBD1 or TRBD2 (5 bases each). In germline, CDR1 is SGHVS, CDR2 FQNEAQ. The V and J ends lost 5 bases and 2 bases respectively, with 16 bases between them. This CDR3 is built from 16 residues. This CDR3 reads CASSPIHRDPYNEQFF. DNA of the CDR3: TGTGCCAGCAGCCCAATTCACCGGGACCCCTACAATGAGCAGTTCTTC.

The CDR3 DNA reads TGTGCCAGCACGCCCTCCGACCGACAGTACAATGAGCAGTTCTTC. This codes for CASTPSDRQYNEQFF. The chain carries TRBV5-4 and TRBJ2-1, with D possibly TRBD1 on 5 matching bases. V gave up 6 bases and J gave up 4 bases, with 17 bases separating them. This CDR3 has 15 residues. Germline V gene data show CDR1 as SGHNT and CDR2 as YYREEE (reference sequence).